This passage covers 5 T cell receptor beta chains from one sample sequenced in a study of T cells in Graves' hyperthyroidism and ophthalmopathy. Amplification targeted TCR beta CDR3 regions from RNA transcripts. During a first-round RT-PCR of the TCR CDR3, the HTBI primer set was used. TCRdb re-derived calls from the multiplex PCR reads in MiXCR, one entry per CDR3 protein. The sample has 400,000 or so distinct CDR3 sequences, about 14% seen once; the top ten hold around 19%. Sequenced: blood. The origin of the receptors is a woman aged 25 to 39 with Graves' ophthalmopathy.

With respect to this clonotype: This may be a read error: a much more frequent sequence differs by one nucleotide. The chain links TRBV7-2 to TRBJ1-5; 8 bases line up with TRBD1. CDR1 and CDR2 (germline): SGHTA, FQGNSA. The CDR3 consists of 15 residues. DNA for the CDR3: TGTGCCAGCAGCTTCGGAGACAGGGGAATACAGCTCCAGCATTTT. Residues: CASSFGDRGIQLQHF.

This clonotype showed up many times. This chain joins TRBV5-6 and TRBJ2-7; the match to TRBD1 covers 7 bases. The V segment lost 2 bases and the J segment 3 bases; nucleotides outside the gene matches: 17. Germline loops: CDR1 SGHDT, CDR2 YYEEEE. The CDR3 is made up of 18 amino acids. The CDR3 loop reads CASSFYQDRSSIGYEQYF. The CDR3 DNA reads TGTGCCAGCAGCTTTTACCAGGACAGGTCTTCAATCGGCTACGAGCAGTACTTC.

This clonotype has ten or more counts. The chain recombines TRBV7-6 with TRBJ2-1; 8 bases map to TRBD1. After removal of 1 base from V and 7 bases from J, the junction contained 6 bases not matched to a gene. CDR1 is SGHVS, CDR2 FNYEAQ, per germline. CDR3 length: 15 amino acids. CDR3 nucleotides: TGTGCCAGCAGCTTAGGGACAGGGATCGTAAATGAGCAGTTCTTC. This gives the protein CASSLGTGIVNEQFF.

Concerning this clonotype: This could be a read error, since a much larger clone is one nucleotide away. The chain is built from TRBV12-3 or TRBV12-4 and TRBJ2-3; possibly TRBD2 for D (6 bases). V was shortened by 2 bases and J by 6 bases, with 15 bases between the two germline ends. The CDR3 runs 15 residues. The CDR3 reads CASSLCGGAFDTQYF. CDR3 nucleotide sequence: TGTGCCAGCAGTTTATGCGGCGGGGCGTTTGATACGCAGTATTTT.

This clonotype was found many times. The J gene is TRBJ2-7, the V gene TRBV20-1; maybe TRBD2 (6 bases). The length of the CDR3 is 14 residues. CDR1 DFQATT and CDR2 SNEGSKA come from the germline V gene (reference sequence). V was cut by 1 base and J by 2 bases, with 12 bases left in between. This CDR3 is CSARVLARTYEQYF. CDR3 DNA sequence: TGCAGTGCTAGAGTCCTAGCGCGGACCTACGAGCAGTACTTC.